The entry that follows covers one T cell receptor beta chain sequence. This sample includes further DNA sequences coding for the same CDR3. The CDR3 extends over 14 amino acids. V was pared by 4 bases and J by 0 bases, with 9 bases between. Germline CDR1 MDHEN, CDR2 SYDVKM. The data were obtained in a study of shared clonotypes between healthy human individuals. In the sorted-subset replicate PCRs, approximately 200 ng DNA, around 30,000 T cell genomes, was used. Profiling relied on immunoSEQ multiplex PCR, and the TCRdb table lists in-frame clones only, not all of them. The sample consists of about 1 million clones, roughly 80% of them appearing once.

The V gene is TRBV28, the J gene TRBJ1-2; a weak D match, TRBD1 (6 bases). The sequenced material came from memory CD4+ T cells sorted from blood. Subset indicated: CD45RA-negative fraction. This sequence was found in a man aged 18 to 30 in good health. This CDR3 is CASSYEGANYGYTF. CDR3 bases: TGTGCCAGCAGTTATGAGGGGGCTAACTATGGCTACACCTTC.